The rows below give T cell receptor beta chains drawn from one sample of a study of T cell responses to AZD1222 COVID-19 vaccine. Measured with immunoSEQ multiplex PCR; TCRdb has only the in-frame clones, and not every one. This sample has some 120,000 clones, with over 90% found just once. The input for sequencing was peripheral blood, taken on day 0 of AZD1222 vaccination. All receptors come from an adult in good health. Both conserved end residues are part of each CDR3. D genes are given only for firm matches. Only part of the rows carry a size: once, few, many, or a class if the clone is expanded.

TRBD1,few,TRBJ1-1,TRBV9,TGTGCCAGCAGCGCGTCAGGGGGCGGTACTGAAGCTTTCTTT,CASSASGGGTEAFF
TRBD1,.,TRBJ1-5,TRBV5-1,TGCGCCAGCAGCGCCGGGACAGGGGAAGGCCAGCCCCAGCATTTT,CASSAGTGEGQPQHF
TRBD1,.,TRBJ1-2,TRBV11-2,TGTGCCAGCAGCCGGGGACAGGCCAACTATGGCTACACCTTC,CASSRGQANYGYTF
.,.,TRBJ1-2,TRBV19,TGTGCCAGTACCCAGGAGGGAGGTCTGAGCTATGGCTACACCTTC,CASTQEGGLSYGYTF
TRBD2,.,TRBJ2-1,TRBV4-1,TGCGCCAGCAGCCAGAGGCTAGCGGGGGGGAAGAAGGAGCAGTTCTTC,CASSQRLAGGKKEQFF
.,.,TRBJ1-3,TRBV30,TGTGCCTGGAGTCTCTCAACTGGAAACACCATATATTTT,CAWSLSTGNTIYF
.,.,TRBJ1-1,TRBV4-1,TGCGCCAGCAGCCAAGAACCCGCCAGGGGTAACACTGAAGCTTTCTTT,CASSQEPARGNTEAFF
.,.,TRBJ1-5,TRBV19,TGTGCCAGTAGTACCCGCGGGCATAGCAATCAGCCCCAGCATTTT,CASSTRGHSNQPQHF
.,.,TRBJ1-1,TRBV6-5,TGTGCCAGCAGTCACTACGTTAGAGGGATGACTTTCTTT,CASSHYVRGMTFF
.,once,TRBJ1-1,TRBV18,TGTGCCAGCTCATCGGGACGGGACACTGAAGCTTTCTTT,CASSSGRDTEAFF
.,.,TRBJ1-5,TRBV15,TGTGCCACCAGCAGAGGGCCCTCAGCAAGATCGCCCCAGCATTTT,CATSRGPSARSPQHF
TRBD1,.,TRBJ2-3,TRBV2,TGTGCCAGCAGTGGGACAGGGGGCGAGACGCAGTATTTT,CASSGTGGETQYF
.,.,TRBJ2-6,TRBV5-6,TGTGCCAGCAGGAACCGAGAAACAGGGTACCCTGGGGCCAACGTCCTGACTTTC,CASRNRETGYPGANVLTF
.,.,TRBJ2-5,TRBV14,TGTGCCAGCAGCCAAGACCCGGCGGGCCCCTCGCGTTGGAGACAAGAGACCCAGTACTTC,CASSQDPAGPSRWRQETQYF
.,once,TRBJ2-2,TRBV11-3,TGTGCCAGCAGCGCAGGGGACGCCGGGGAGCTGTTTTTT,CASSAGDAGELFF
.,.,TRBJ1-2,TRBV5-6,TGTGCCAGCAGCCCATTGGTCCGGACACAACTCTATGGCTACACCTTC,CASSPLVRTQLYGYTF
TRBD2,.,TRBJ2-1,TRBV11-2,TGTGCCAGCAGCCCCGCGGGGGGGCCGGGCGATGAGCAGTTCTTC,CASSPAGGPGDEQFF
TRBD1,.,TRBJ1-5,TRBV6-5,TGTGCCAGCAGTACGACCTGGACAGGTGATCAGCCCCAGCATTTT,CASSTTWTGDQPQHF
.,.,TRBJ2-5,TRBV9,TGTGCCAGCAGCGTAGACCCCATGTCGAAGACCCAGTACTTC,CASSVDPMSKTQYF
TRBD1,.,TRBJ2-7,TRBV6-5,TGTGCCAGCAGGATGACAGGGATATACGAGCAGTACTTC,CASRMTGIYEQYF